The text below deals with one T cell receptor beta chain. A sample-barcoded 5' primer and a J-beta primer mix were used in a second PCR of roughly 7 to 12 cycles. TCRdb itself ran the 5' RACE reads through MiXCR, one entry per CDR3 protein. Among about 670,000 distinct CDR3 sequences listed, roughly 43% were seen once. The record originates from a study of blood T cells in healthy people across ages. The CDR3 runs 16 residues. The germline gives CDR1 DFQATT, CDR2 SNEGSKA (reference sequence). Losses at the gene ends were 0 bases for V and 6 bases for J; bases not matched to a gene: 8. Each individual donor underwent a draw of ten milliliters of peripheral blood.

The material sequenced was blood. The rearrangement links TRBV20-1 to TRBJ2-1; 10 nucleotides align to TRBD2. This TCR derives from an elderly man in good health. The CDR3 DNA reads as TGCAGTGCTAGAGACCCCCTAGCGGGAGTAGGCAATGAGCAGTTCTTC. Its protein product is CSARDPLAGVGNEQFF.